One and the same sample provided the 21 T cell receptor beta chains below, sequenced in a study of human T cells and chemical hapten exposure. Described time point: patch test 1, 2 weeks after DPC sensitization. Stated treatment: therapeutic diphenylcyclopropenone sensitization with weekly scalp DPC. TCRdb used MiXCR to reprocess the RACE reads, holding one entry per CDR3 protein. The sample lists some 49,000 distinct CDR3 sequences; about 9% were seen once. The sample here was whole blood, taken in connection with sensitization to the hapten diphenylcyclopropenone (DPC). The receptors stem from a woman aged 50 to 65 with alopecia areata. Some clones in this sample may be carry-over from other donors' samples.

The genes are TRBV7-2 and TRBJ2-1; the match to TRBD1 covers 9 bases. The CDR3 totals 17 residues. Trimming took 5 bases from V and 0 from J; bases not matched to a gene: 8. Germline V gene data show CDR1 as SGHTA and CDR2 as FQGNSA. The DNA for the CDR3 is TGTGCCAGCAGCATAACAGACAGGGGGAGCTCCTACAATGAGCAGTTCTTC. This translates into CASSITDRGSSYNEQFF.

Worth noting for this clonotype: This may come from a read error, since a much larger clone is one base off. This chain connects TRBV28 to TRBJ2-3, with 8 bases that match TRBD1. Losses at the gene ends were 4 bases for V and 3 bases for J; bases not matched to a gene: 9. The CDR3 sequence is 16 residues long. Germline loops: CDR1 MDHEN, CDR2 SYDVKM. CDR3 sequence (DNA): TGTGCCAGCAGTTCCAGGACAGGGCTGGGTACAGATACGCAGTATTTT. Protein sequence: CASSSRTGLGTDTQYF.

This clonotype was observed many times. The chain recombines TRBV20-1 with TRBJ2-3, with TRBD2 matching 9 bases. This CDR3 is 16 amino acids long. CDR1 is DFQATT and CDR2 is SNEGSKA in the germline V gene (reference sequence). V trimming: 0 bases; J trimming: 4 bases; junction bases outside the gene matches: 8. The chain's CDR3 is CSARDGSSGRPDTQYF. In DNA, the CDR3 is TGCAGTGCTAGAGATGGGTCGAGCGGGAGGCCAGATACGCAGTATTTT.

This clonotype came up a few times. V is TRBV20-1 and J is TRBJ2-1; TRBD2 matches at 9 bases. The V segment lost 6 bases and the J segment 7 bases; nucleotides outside the gene matches: 4. The germline CDR1 and CDR2 sequences are DFQATT and SNEGSKA (reference sequence). The CDR3 sequence is 12 residues long. CDR3 in DNA: TGCAGTGCCAAAGCGGGAGGTAATGAGCAGTTCTTC. Translation: CSAKAGGNEQFF.

This clonotype was counted once. A much larger clone lies a single base off, so this may be a read error. J is TRBJ2-3 and V is TRBV14; possibly TRBD1 for D (6 bases). Germline V CDR1 and CDR2: SGHDN, FVKESK. The CDR3 length is 16 residues. The V and J ends lost 6 bases and 2 bases respectively, with 18 bases between them. For the CDR3, the DNA is TGTGCCAGCAGTCAGGAGACAGGACAGCACACAGATACGCAGTATTTT. Protein sequence: CASSQETGQHTDTQYF. The complete variable domain, with remaining parts taken from reference TRBV14 and TRBJ2-3, reads EAGVTQFPSHSVIEKGQTVTLRCDPISGHDNLYWYRRVMGKEIKFLLHFVKESKQDESGMPNNRFLAERTGGTYSTLKVQPAELEDSGVYFCASSQETGQHTDTQYFGPGTRLTVL.

This clonotype was counted at least ten times. The chain combines TRBV3-1 with TRBJ2-6, with D unclear. This CDR3 region has 14 residues. Germline CDR1 reads LGHDT; CDR2 reads YNNKEL (reference sequence). Trimming cost V 5 bases and J 3 bases, with 8 bases left between them. The DNA for the CDR3 is TGTGCCAGCAGCGCGGCCGGTGGGGCCAACGTCCTGACTTTC. Residues: CASSAAGGANVLTF.

Many counts were recorded for this clonotype. The V and J genes are TRBV20-1 and TRBJ2-7; TRBD1 aligns across 7 bases. Germline CDR1 and CDR2: DFQATT and SNEGSKA (reference sequence). There are 16 residues in the CDR3. The junction had 15 bases not matched to a gene; V was cut back by 6 bases and J by 1 base. The chain's CDR3 is CSAPLKGQLLSYEQYF. The CDR3 bases are TGCAGTGCGCCCCTCAAGGGACAGCTTTTATCCTACGAGCAGTACTTC.

This clonotype was picked up many times. The V call is TRBV11-3, the J call TRBJ1-1; no firm D call. Per the germline V gene, CDR1 is SGHNT and CDR2 is YENEEA. The CDR3 sequence is 13 residues long. Trimming left V 0 bases short and J 2 bases short, with 4 bases between. The CDR3 sequence: CASSLEANTEAFF. The DNA of the CDR3 is TGTGCCAGCAGCTTAGAAGCAAACACTGAAGCTTTCTTT.

This clonotype came up a few times. V is TRBV29-1 and J is TRBJ1-2, with unresolved D. Germline V gene data show CDR1 as SQVTM and CDR2 as ANQGSEA. V lost 3 bases, J lost 7 bases, and 9 bases lay in between. The CDR3 contains 11 residues. The CDR3 spells CSVEGLRGYTF. The CDR3 bases are TGCAGCGTTGAGGGGTTGCGTGGCTACACCTTC.

The table lists this clonotype with many counts. This chain links TRBV5-5 with TRBJ2-6; D is unclear. The V gene's germline CDR1 is SGHKS and CDR2 YYEKEE (reference sequence). The CDR3 has 17 amino acids. Trimming pared 0 bases from V and 0 bases from J, leaving 10 bases between. The CDR3 is CASSLVDTNSGANVLTF. In nucleotides, the CDR3 is TGTGCCAGCAGCTTGGTTGACACGAACTCTGGGGCCAACGTCCTGACTTTC.

In this sample, this clonotype turned up many times. The V and J genes are TRBV5-1 and TRBJ2-1; tentative D call: TRBD2 (6 bases). The CDR3 is 16 residues long. Germline V gene sequence: CDR1 SGHRS, CDR2 YFSETQ. V lost 3 bases and J lost 1, with 14 bases in between. The DNA of the CDR3 is TGCGCCAGCAGCTCCTATCTGGGGGGTTCCTACAATGAGCAGTTCTTC. It codes for CASSSYLGGSYNEQFF.

The sample holds many counts of this clonotype. The rearrangement links TRBV24-1 to TRBJ2-5; D is unresolved. CDR3 length equals 14 residues. Germline CDR1 reads KGHDR; CDR2 reads SFDVKD. Trimming cost V 4 bases and J 5 bases, with 13 bases left between them. The CDR3 here is CATSEPRGRETQYF. The CDR3 nucleotides read TGTGCCACCAGTGAGCCTAGAGGCCGTGAGACCCAGTACTTC.

This clonotype has a count of ten or more. The chain carries TRBV6-1 and TRBJ2-5, with D hard to call. Per the germline V gene, CDR1 is MNHNS and CDR2 is SASEGT. The CDR3 is 14 amino acids. V lost 7 bases, J lost 1 base, and 13 bases lay in between. CDR3 loop: CASTPARSQETQYF. The CDR3 nucleotides are TGTGCCAGCACCCCGGCCCGGTCCCAAGAGACCCAGTACTTC.

To note about this clonotype: With a much larger clone just one base away, this may be a read error. The rearrangement uses TRBV3-1 and TRBJ2-7; a possible D gene is TRBD1 (5 bases). From germline, CDR1 is LGHDT and CDR2 YNNKEL (reference sequence). CDR3 length equals 14 residues. CDR3 in DNA: TGTGCCAGCAGCCAAGCTCCGACAGCTTACGAGCAGTCCTTC. Translating gives CASSQAPTAYEQSF.

This clonotype was counted at least ten times. The chain uses TRBV18 and TRBJ2-4; D might be TRBD2 (5 bases). Trimming left V 3 bases short and J 9 bases short, with 18 bases between. The CDR3 runs to 15 residues. CDR1 is KGHSH and CDR2 is LQKENI in the germline V gene. The CDR3 bases are TGTGCCAGCTCACCGAAAATGACGGGGTTTTCCATTCAGTACTTC. It codes for CASSPKMTGFSIQYF.

This clonotype was counted between two and nine times. V is TRBV7-8 and J is TRBJ2-1; D not resolved. In germline, CDR1 is SGHVS, CDR2 FQNEAQ. The CDR3 has 13 residues. The ends were cut back, 2 bases at V and 7 bases at J, with 9 bases in the middle. Written as DNA, the CDR3 is TGTGCCAGCAGCTTACTGCAATTAAATGAGCAGTTCTTC. Translating it yields CASSLLQLNEQFF.

This clonotype has ten or more counts. V usage is TRBV20-1 and J usage is TRBJ2-7; 13 nucleotides agree with TRBD2. The CDR3 contains 21 residues. V was clipped by 3 bases and J by 6 bases; unmatched bases: 26. The germline CDR1 and CDR2 sequences are DFQATT and SNEGSKA (reference sequence). This CDR3 is CSASNDRYNLVTSGGGLEQYF. DNA for the CDR3: TGCAGTGCTAGTAACGACCGATATAACCTCGTCACTAGCGGGGGGGGCCTCGAGCAGTACTTC.

V and J are TRBV10-3 and TRBJ1-2; D is unresolved. The CDR3 runs to 14 residues. CDR1 is ENHRY, CDR2 SYGVKD, per germline. With 2 bases removed from V and 2 bases from J, the gap between germline ends came to 9 bases. CDR3 protein: CAISETVVNYGYTF. CDR3 nucleotides: TGTGCCATCAGTGAGACAGTCGTCAACTATGGCTACACCTTC.

This clonotype appeared many times. The chain is built from TRBV7-6 and TRBJ2-5; weak D call: TRBD1 (6 bases). The length of the CDR3 is 14 residues. Germline loops: CDR1 SGHVS, CDR2 FNYEAQ. V was pared by 5 bases and J by 5 bases, with 15 bases between. The CDR3 DNA reads as TGTGCCAGCAGCCCCGCATGGGGGCCGGAGACCCAGTACTTC. It translates to CASSPAWGPETQYF.

This clonotype occurred many times. The DNA of the CDR3 is TGCAGCGTTGAGGGGAGGGTCCAAGAGACCCAGTACTTC. This gives the protein CSVEGRVQETQYF. V gene TRBV29-1 combines with J gene TRBJ2-5; TRBD2 aligns across 7 bases. CDR1 SQVTM and CDR2 ANQGSEA come from the germline V gene. V shed 3 bases, J shed 1 base, and the junction held 2 bases outside the gene matches. This CDR3 is 13 amino acids long.

This clonotype was seen repeatedly, ten times or more. The chain is built from TRBV27 and TRBJ2-3, with D tentatively TRBD2 (6 bases). Trimming removed 1 base from V and 0 bases from J, with 8 bases in between. The CDR3 is 15 amino acids. Germline CDR1 MNHEY, CDR2 SMNVEV (reference sequence). In DNA form, the CDR3 reads TGTGCCAGCAGTTTATTCGGGACTAGCACAGATACGCAGTATTTT. The encoded protein is CASSLFGTSTDTQYF.